The 9 T cell receptor beta chains given below trace back to one sample, sequenced in a study of OX40 agonist ivuxolimab in advanced cancers. The data were produced by immunoSEQ multiplex PCR, yet TCRdb's version contains in-frame clones alone and is incomplete. This sample has tens of thousands of clones, with approximately 89% found just once. This specimen was CD4+ or CD8+ T cells sorted from blood, taken in a trial of the OX40 agonist ivuxolimab. The receptors derive from an adult with an advanced solid tumor such as melanoma, head and neck, liver or kidney cancer.

The CDR3 sequence is CASSIRTGGMETQYF. The CDR3, as DNA: TGTGCCAGTAGTATAAGGACAGGGGGCATGGAGACCCAGTACTTC. The chain links TRBV19 to TRBJ2-5, with TRBD1 matching over 11 bases. V trimming: 2 bases; J trimming: 5 bases; junction bases outside the gene matches: 4. From germline, CDR1 is LNHDA and CDR2 SQIVND (reference sequence). CDR3 length: 15 amino acids.

This rearrangement joins TRBV28 to TRBJ2-2; the D is unclear. The V gene's germline CDR1 is MDHEN and CDR2 SYDVKM. V was cut by 5 bases and J by 7 bases, with 11 bases left in between. The CDR3 has 13 amino acids. CDR3 amino acids: CASSPTGYGELFF. The CDR3 bases are TGTGCCAGCAGTCCTACGGGTTACGGGGAGCTGTTTTTT.

This chain uses TRBV7-2 with TRBJ2-1; 8 nucleotides line up with TRBD2. The CDR3 consists of 15 residues. V shed 5 bases and J 4 bases; nucleotides not matched to a gene: 7. CDR1 is SGHTA and CDR2 is FQGNSA in the germline V gene. The CDR3: CASSNRTSPYNEQFF. The CDR3 DNA is TGTGCCAGCAGCAATAGGACTAGCCCTTACAATGAGCAGTTCTTC.

The chain employs TRBV20-1 and TRBJ2-5, with no clear D. Looked up from germline, CDR1 is DFQATT and CDR2 is SNEGSKA (reference sequence). The CDR3 consists of 11 residues. V dropped 5 bases and J dropped 4 bases, with 8 bases sitting between them. The CDR3 reads CSAYRAETQYF. Here the CDR3 DNA reads TGCAGTGCTTACCGGGCAGAGACCCAGTACTTC.

This chain links TRBV28 with TRBJ1-1; D remains ambiguous. Trimming removed 5 bases from V and 1 base from J, with 8 bases in between. Germline CDR1 reads MDHEN; CDR2 reads SYDVKM. This CDR3 has 13 residues. The CDR3 DNA reads as TGTGCCAGCAGTCCCCCCCCGAACACTGAAGCTTTCTTT. Translated: CASSPPPNTEAFF. Supplemented by reference TRBV28 and TRBJ1-1, the full variable domain reads DVKVTQSSRYLVKRTGEKVFLECVQDMDHENMFWYRQDPGLGLRLIYFSYDVKMKEKGDIPEGYSVSREKKERFSLILESASTNQTSMYLCASSPPPNTEAFFGQGTRLTVV.

As for this clone: Mismatch with germline at one junction end may stem from a read error. The rearrangement uses TRBV7-7 and TRBJ2-2; D is ambiguous. This CDR3 has 14 amino acids. The germline CDR1 and CDR2 sequences are SSHAT and FNYEAQ (reference sequence). CDR3 nucleotides: TGTGCTAGCAGCCCTGGGGTTGAGGCCGGGGAGCTGTTTTTT. Translated, it gives CASSPGVEAGELFF.

The J gene is TRBJ2-2, the V gene TRBV7-9; 7 nucleotides align to TRBD1. Germline CDR1 SEHNR, CDR2 FQNEAQ (reference sequence). The CDR3 has 15 residues. With 5 bases clipped from V and 4 bases from J, the junction kept 7 bases outside the gene matches. CDR3 in amino acids: CASSPGTAGTGELFF. DNA for the CDR3: TGTGCCAGCAGCCCCGGGACAGCAGGCACCGGGGAGCTGTTTTTT.

The rearrangement uses TRBV11-3 and TRBJ2-2; D might be TRBD1 (5 bases). The CDR3 totals 13 residues. CDR1 and CDR2 from the germline V gene are SGHNT and YENEEA. V shed 1 base and J shed 8 bases, with 8 bases lying between them. CDR3 nucleotides: TGTGCCAGCAGCTTAGGGCAGGGTGGGGAGCTGTTTTTT. It specifies CASSLGQGGELFF.

The chain is built from TRBV28 and TRBJ1-5; D possibly corresponds to TRBD1 (6 bases). CDR3 length: 16 amino acids. Germline values: CDR1 MDHEN, CDR2 SYDVKM. Trimming took 5 bases from V and 4 from J, leaving 18 bases between them. Written as DNA, the CDR3 is TGTGCCAGCAGTCTAGAGATCAGGGGCTGGAATCAGCCCCAGCATTTT. Translated: CASSLEIRGWNQPQHF.